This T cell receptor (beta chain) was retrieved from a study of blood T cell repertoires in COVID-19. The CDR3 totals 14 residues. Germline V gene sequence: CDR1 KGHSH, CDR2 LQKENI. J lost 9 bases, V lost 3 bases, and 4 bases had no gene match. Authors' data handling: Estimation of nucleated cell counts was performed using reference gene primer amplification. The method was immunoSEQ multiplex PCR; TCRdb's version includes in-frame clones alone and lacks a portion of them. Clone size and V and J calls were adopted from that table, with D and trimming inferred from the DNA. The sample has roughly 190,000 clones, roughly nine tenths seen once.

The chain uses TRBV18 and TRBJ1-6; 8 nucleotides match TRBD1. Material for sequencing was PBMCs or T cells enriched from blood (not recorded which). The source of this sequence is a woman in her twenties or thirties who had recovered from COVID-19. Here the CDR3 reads CASSPGTGFSPLHF. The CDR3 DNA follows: TGTGCCAGCTCACCCGGGACAGGATTTTCACCCCTCCACTTT.